Listed here are 18 T cell receptor beta chains from one sample, sequenced in a study of blood T cell repertoires in COVID-19. TCRdb's copy holds only in-frame clones and misses some; the assay was immunoSEQ multiplex PCR. The data contain about 150,000 clones, 85% to 90% of them singletons. Sequenced input: peripheral blood. The receptors stem from a woman between 40 and 55 years old with acute or convalescent COVID-19.

V gene TRBV7-8 combines with J gene TRBJ2-1; D is perhaps TRBD2 (6 bases). This CDR3 comprises 15 residues. The V end lost 0 bases, the J end lost 7 bases, and 13 bases lay between the germline ends. Germline V gene data show CDR1 as SGHVS and CDR2 as FQNEAQ. Here the CDR3 reads CASSLAQEGWNEQFF. The CDR3 DNA is TGTGCCAGCAGCTTAGCGCAGGAGGGGTGGAATGAGCAGTTCTTC. Full variable domain (rest looked up from reference TRBV7-8 and TRBJ2-1): GAGVSQSPRYKVAKRGQDVALRCDPISGHVSLFWYQQALGQGPEFLTYFQNEAQLDKSGLPSDRFFAERPEGSVSTLKIQRTQQEDSAVYLCASSLAQEGWNEQFFGPGTRLTVL.

The genes are TRBV28 and TRBJ1-2; D is undetermined. Per germline, CDR1 MDHEN and CDR2 SYDVKM. The CDR3 totals 15 residues. The V and J ends lost 8 bases and 4 bases respectively, with 20 bases between them. In nucleotides, the CDR3 is TGTGCCAGCCAAGGACCCGTCTTGGACTCCTATGGCTACACCTTC. Its protein product is CASQGPVLDSYGYTF.

The chain uses TRBV5-1 and TRBJ1-2, with 8 positions matching TRBD1. CDR3 size: 15 residues. The germline gives CDR1 SGHRS, CDR2 YFSETQ. Unmatched junction bases numbered 5, after V lost 0 bases and J lost 4 bases. The CDR3 is CASSLEVTGVYGYTF. The CDR3 region has the DNA TGCGCCAGCAGCTTGGAGGTGACAGGGGTCTATGGCTACACCTTC.

This chain uses TRBV14 with TRBJ1-2, with D unresolved. This CDR3 is 12 amino acids long. Trimming took 4 bases from V and 1 from J, leaving 4 bases between them. Germline CDR1 is SGHDN and CDR2 is FVKESK. The CDR3 spells CASSPNNYGYTF. The CDR3 coding sequence is TGTGCCAGCAGCCCTAATAACTATGGCTACACCTTC. The variable domain in full, completed from reference TRBV14 and TRBJ1-2, reads EAGVTQFPSHSVIEKGQTVTLRCDPISGHDNLYWYRRVMGKEIKFLLHFVKESKQDESGMPNNRFLAERTGGTYSTLKVQPAELEDSGVYFCASSPNNYGYTFGSGTRLTVV.

CDR3 DNA sequence: TGTGCCAGCAGGACAGGGCCGAGGGAGACCCAGTACTTC. It is translated as CASRTGPRETQYF. V gene TRBV11-2 combines with J gene TRBJ2-5; TRBD1 matches 7 bases. Germline V gene sequence: CDR1 SGHAT, CDR2 FQNNGV. J lost 5 bases, V lost 6 bases, and 6 bases had no gene match. The CDR3 consists of 13 residues.

The chain is built from TRBV28 and TRBJ2-3; 7 positions match TRBD2. Germline values: CDR1 MDHEN, CDR2 SYDVKM. V was pared by 8 bases and J by 2 bases, with 10 bases of the junction left unmatched. The CDR3 length is 15 residues. The CDR3 sequence is CASGGLGSNTDTQYF. The CDR3 DNA follows: TGTGCCAGCGGAGGACTAGGATCCAACACAGATACGCAGTATTTT.

As for this clone: The sample contains more than one DNA sequence encoding this CDR3. The chain combines TRBV9 with TRBJ2-1; TRBD2 is a possible D gene (5 bases). The CDR3 runs 13 residues. Germline CDR1 and CDR2: SGDLS and YYNGEE. Trimming shortened V by 0 bases and J by 5 bases, and 6 bases separated the two germline ends. CDR3 sequence: CASSVGTDNEQFF. The CDR3 DNA follows: TGTGCCAGCAGCGTAGGGACTGACAATGAGCAGTTCTTC.

The chain is built from TRBV30 and TRBJ1-1; tentatively, D is TRBD1 (6 bases). Trimming took 4 bases from V and 8 from J, leaving 14 bases between them. Germline CDR1 GTSNPN, CDR2 SVGIG (reference sequence). The CDR3 consists of 12 residues. The CDR3 spells CAWIAGASEAFF. As DNA, the CDR3 is TGTGCCTGGATTGCGGGGGCCTCAGAAGCTTTCTTT.

The chain links TRBV6-5 to TRBJ1-1, with 9 bases that match TRBD1. The V gene's germline CDR1 is MNHEY and CDR2 SVGAGI. The junction had 4 bases not matched to a gene; V was cut back by 1 base and J by 4 bases. CDR3 length: 15 residues. Here the CDR3 DNA reads TGTGCCAGCAGTTACTTTGGGACAGGGCCCACTGAAGCTTTCTTT. It codes for CASSYFGTGPTEAFF.

The chain recombines TRBV7-3 with TRBJ2-2; TRBD1 aligns across 7 bases. CDR3 length: 13 amino acids. V lost 5 bases to trimming and J lost 7 bases; unmatched junction nucleotides: 4. The germline gives CDR1 SGHTA, CDR2 FQGTGA. The CDR3 reads CASSPDRDGELFF. The CDR3 nucleotides are TGTGCCAGCAGCCCAGACAGGGACGGGGAGCTGTTTTTT.

This clone appeared a single time. The J gene is TRBJ2-2, the V gene TRBV29-1; the D is unclear. In germline, CDR1 is SQVTM, CDR2 ANQGSEA. V was trimmed by 7 bases and J by 1 base, leaving 13 bases between them. The CDR3 runs 14 residues. This CDR3 reads CSANLIGNTGELFF. Written as DNA, the CDR3 is TGCAGCGCCAACTTGATTGGGAACACCGGGGAGCTGTTTTTT.

The chain combines TRBV7-2 with TRBJ1-2; no clear D. The germline V and J ends were trimmed by 0 bases and 1 base, with 9 bases remaining between them. This CDR3 comprises 15 residues. From germline, CDR1 is SGHTA and CDR2 FQGNSA. The CDR3 region has the DNA TGTGCCAGCAGCTTAGCGGTGCGAGGTAACTATGGCTACACCTTC. It yields the protein CASSLAVRGNYGYTF. Full variable domain (remainder filled in from reference TRBV7-2 and TRBJ1-2): GAGVSQSPSNKVTEKGKDVELRCDPISGHTALYWYRQSLGQGLEFLIYFQGNSAPDKSGLPSDRFSAERTGGSVSTLTIQRTQQEDSAVYLCASSLAVRGNYGYTFGSGTRLTVV.

The DNA of the CDR3 is TGCAGCGTTCTCCTTGGCTACACCTTC. Amino acids: CSVLLGYTF. V is TRBV29-1 and J is TRBJ1-2, with no clear D. CDR1 and CDR2 (germline): SQVTM, ANQGSEA. The V end lost 5 bases, the J end lost 7 bases, and 5 bases lay between the germline ends. This CDR3 comprises 9 residues.

This clone was recorded only once. The chain employs TRBV7-8 and TRBJ1-5; D is undetermined. Trimming removed 1 base from V and 4 bases from J, with 5 bases in between. Looked up from germline, CDR1 is SGHVS and CDR2 is FQNEAQ. The length of the CDR3 is 13 residues. CDR3 nucleotide sequence: TGTGCCAGCAGCTTAGATAGAAATCAGCCCCAGCATTTT. Translated: CASSLDRNQPQHF.

The chain recombines TRBV24-1 with TRBJ2-1; 8 nucleotides align to TRBD2. The junction had 4 bases not matched to a gene; V was cut back by 4 bases and J by 12 bases. The V gene's germline CDR1 is KGHDR and CDR2 SFDVKD. The CDR3 spans 12 residues. The CDR3 loop reads CATSEEAGAQFF. CDR3 nucleotides: TGTGCCACCAGTGAGGAAGCGGGAGCGCAGTTCTTC.

The CDR3 sequence is CASSLSQGKGEQYF. CDR3 bases: TGTGCCAGCAGCTTATCCCAGGGGAAGGGCGAGCAGTACTTC. The genes are TRBV7-3 and TRBJ2-7; the D gene is possibly TRBD1 (6 bases). This CDR3 region has 14 residues. V shed 2 bases and J shed 6 bases, with 14 bases lying between them. CDR1 is SGHTA, CDR2 FQGTGA, per germline. Supplemented by reference TRBV7-3 and TRBJ2-7, the full variable domain reads GAGVSQTPSNKVTEKGKYVELRCDPISGHTALYWYRQSLGQGPEFLIYFQGTGAADDSGLPNDRFFAVRPEGSVSTLKIQRTERGDSAVYLCASSLSQGKGEQYFGPGTRLTVT.

Here the CDR3 reads CASGLPPLWTSDTQYF. In DNA, the CDR3 is TGTGCTAGTGGTTTGCCACCCCTCTGGACATCAGATACGCAGTATTTT. The chain uses TRBV12-5 and TRBJ2-3, with TRBD1 as a possible D gene (5 bases). CDR1 is LGHNT, CDR2 FRNRAP, per germline. CDR3 length equals 16 residues. V shed 2 bases and J shed 4 bases, with 16 bases lying between them. Full variable domain (missing parts from reference TRBV12-5 and TRBJ2-3): DARVTQTPRHKVTEMGQEVTMRCQPILGHNTVFWYRQTMMQGLELLAYFRNRAPLDDSGMPKDRFSAEMPDATLATLKIQPSEPRDSAVYFCASGLPPLWTSDTQYFGPGTRLTVL.

The J gene is TRBJ1-1, the V gene TRBV7-3; D is ambiguous. Germline CDR1 and CDR2: SGHTA and FQGTGA. Trimming pared 0 bases from V and 4 bases from J, leaving 6 bases between. The CDR3 is 13 residues long. Here the CDR3 DNA reads TGTGCCAGCAGCTTAACAGCCACCACTGAAGCTTTCTTT. Its translation is CASSLTATTEAFF.